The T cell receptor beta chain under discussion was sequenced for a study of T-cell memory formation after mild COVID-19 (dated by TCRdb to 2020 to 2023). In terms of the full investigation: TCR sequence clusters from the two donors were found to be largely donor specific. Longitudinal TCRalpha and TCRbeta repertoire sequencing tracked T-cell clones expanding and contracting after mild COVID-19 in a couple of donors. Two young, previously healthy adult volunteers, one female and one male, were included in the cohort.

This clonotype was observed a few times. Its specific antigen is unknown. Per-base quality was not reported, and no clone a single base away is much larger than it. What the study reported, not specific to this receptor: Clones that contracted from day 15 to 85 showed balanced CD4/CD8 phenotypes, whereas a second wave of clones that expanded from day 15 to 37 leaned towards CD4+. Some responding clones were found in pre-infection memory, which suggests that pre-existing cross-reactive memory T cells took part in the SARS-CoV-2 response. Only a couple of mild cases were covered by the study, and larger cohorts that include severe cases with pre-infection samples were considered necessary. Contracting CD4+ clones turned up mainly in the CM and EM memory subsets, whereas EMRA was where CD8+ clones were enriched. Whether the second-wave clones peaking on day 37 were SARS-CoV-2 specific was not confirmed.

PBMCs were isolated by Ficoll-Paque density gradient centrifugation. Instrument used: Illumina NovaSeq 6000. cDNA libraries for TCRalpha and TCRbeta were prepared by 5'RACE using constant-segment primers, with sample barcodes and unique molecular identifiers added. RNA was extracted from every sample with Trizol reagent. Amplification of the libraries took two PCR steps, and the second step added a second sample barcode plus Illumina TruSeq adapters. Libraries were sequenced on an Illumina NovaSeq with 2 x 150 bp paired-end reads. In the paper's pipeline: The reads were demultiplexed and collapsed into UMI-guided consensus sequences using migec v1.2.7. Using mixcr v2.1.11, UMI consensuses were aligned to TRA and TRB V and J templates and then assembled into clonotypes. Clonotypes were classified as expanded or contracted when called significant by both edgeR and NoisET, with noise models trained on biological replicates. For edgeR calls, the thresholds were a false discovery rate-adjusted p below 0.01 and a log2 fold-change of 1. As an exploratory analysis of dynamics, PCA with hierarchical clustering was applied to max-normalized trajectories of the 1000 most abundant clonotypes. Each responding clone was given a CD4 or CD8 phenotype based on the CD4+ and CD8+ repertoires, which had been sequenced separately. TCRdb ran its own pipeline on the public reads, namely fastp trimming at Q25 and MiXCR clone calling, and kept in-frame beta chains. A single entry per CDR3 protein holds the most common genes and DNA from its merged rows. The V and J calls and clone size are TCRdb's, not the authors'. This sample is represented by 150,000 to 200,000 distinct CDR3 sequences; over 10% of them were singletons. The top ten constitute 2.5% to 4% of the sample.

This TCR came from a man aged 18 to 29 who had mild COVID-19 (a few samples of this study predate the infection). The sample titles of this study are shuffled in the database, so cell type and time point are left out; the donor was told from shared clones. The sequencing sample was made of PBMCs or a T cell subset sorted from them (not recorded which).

Here the CDR3 is given as CSVGFTYEQYF. The DNA sequence is as follows: TGCAGCGTGGGGTTTACCTACGAGCAGTACTTC. The chain was built from TRBV29-1 and TRBJ2-7; no D gene call is confident. The germline ends are 8 bases apart after V is trimmed by 6 bases and J by 2 bases. Taken from cysteine to phenylalanine, the CDR3 has 11 residues. Only CDR3 DNA remains: 33 bases, in frame from the first base. The germline V gene gives CDR1 as SQVTM and CDR2 as ANQGSEA.